This T cell receptor (beta chain) comes out of a study of OX40 agonist ivuxolimab in advanced cancers. Across the study: The study treated patients with ivuxolimab, an agonistic anti-OX40 (CD134) antibody. Three patients responded partially, comprising one with hepatocellular carcinoma and two with cutaneous melanoma. Whole-study findings and limits: Circulating CD4+ and CD8+ T cells showed clonal expansion by week 6 at 0.1 to 3.0 mg/kg. CD8+ T cells (on average) carried more expanded clones than CD4+ T cells.

The V and J ends lost 2 bases and 5 bases respectively, with 17 bases between them. This CDR3 is 16 amino acids long. Germline-derived CDR1 and CDR2 are KGHSH and LQKENI. As to this clone: Its specificity is unknown.

Sequencing used immunoSEQ multiplex PCR; TCRdb keeps in-frame clones, though not all of them. The repertoire holds more than 100,000 clones, with over 75% as singletons. The specimen was CD4+ or CD8+ T cells sorted from blood, collected in a trial of the OX40 agonist ivuxolimab. This clonotype originated in an adult with an advanced solid tumor such as melanoma, head and neck, liver or kidney cancer. The V and J genes are TRBV18 and TRBJ2-3; a possible D gene is TRBD2 (6 bases). DNA of the CDR3: TGTGCCAGCTCACCATTTTCGGGACGGAGGGGAGATACGCAGTATTTT. Translating it yields CASSPFSGRRGDTQYF.